This paragraph covers one T cell receptor beta chain sequence. The study drew its donors from healthy HIV-negative adults without recent acute infections or vaccinations. At deep level, the assay was performed. For each subset, genomic DNA was distributed in equal portions over several immunoSEQ plates. For unsorted PBMC, 250 to 300 ng DNA per replicate equaled tens of thousands of T cell genomes. Generated by immunoSEQ multiplex PCR, the TCRdb table keeps only in-frame clones and is missing some. The sample has over 400,000 clones, roughly 80% seen once. The source of the sample is a study of shared clonotypes between healthy human individuals. This sequence was found in a woman between 35 and 50 years old in good health. Some clones in this sample may be carry-over from other donors' samples. The material sequenced was PBMCs.

CDR3 in DNA: TGTGCCAGCAGCTTAACGCGGGCTAGCGGGAGGACAGATACGCAGTATTTT. Its translation is CASSLTRASGRTDTQYF. This chain joins TRBV7-3 and TRBJ2-3; 11 bases fit TRBD2. The CDR3 sequence is 17 residues long. V shed 0 bases, J shed 3 bases, and the junction held 5 bases outside the gene matches. The V gene's germline CDR1 is SGHTA and CDR2 FQGTGA.